Presented here are 5 T cell receptor beta chains from one specimen sequenced in a study of blood T cell repertoires in COVID-19. Here immunoSEQ multiplex PCR was the method, and the copy in TCRdb shows in-frame clones only, minus some. The table shows about 370,000 clones, with approximately 90% occurring only once. The specimen was PBMCs or T cells enriched from blood (not recorded which). These receptor sequences come from a woman in her 40s who had been exposed to COVID-19.

J is TRBJ2-7 and V is TRBV6-5; D perhaps matches TRBD2 (5 bases). V shed 11 bases and J shed 1 base, with 15 bases lying between them. Germline V CDR1 and CDR2: MNHEY, SVGAGI. CDR3 length: 13 amino acids. The CDR3 DNA reads as TGTGCCGGAGAGGGAGTCAATTCCTACGAGCAGTACTTC. It translates to CAGEGVNSYEQYF.

The genes are TRBV7-2 and TRBJ2-2; 8 bases match TRBD1. This CDR3 has 14 amino acids. Unmatched junction bases numbered 5, after V lost 6 bases and J lost 5 bases. From germline, CDR1 is SGHTA and CDR2 FQGNSA. CDR3 amino acids: CASRLDRGTGELFF. CDR3 DNA sequence: TGTGCCAGCAGGCTAGACAGGGGAACCGGGGAGCTGTTTTTT.

V is TRBV18 and J is TRBJ2-7; the match to TRBD1 covers 7 bases. CDR1 is KGHSH, CDR2 LQKENI, per germline. The CDR3 runs to 14 residues. J lost 0 bases, V lost 4 bases, and 3 bases had no gene match. The CDR3 sequence is CASSQGADSYEQYF. The CDR3 DNA follows: TGTGCCAGCTCACAGGGGGCGGACTCCTACGAGCAGTACTTC.

The chain recombines TRBV5-1 with TRBJ1-1, with TRBD1 matching over 8 bases. CDR3 length equals 14 residues. V was clipped by 5 bases and J by 1 base; unmatched bases: 4. The germline gives CDR1 SGHRS, CDR2 YFSETQ. The CDR3 is CASSYRGKNTEAFF. The CDR3 DNA sequence: TGCGCCAGCAGTTACAGGGGGAAGAACACTGAAGCTTTCTTT.

This chain links TRBV6-6 with TRBJ1-2, with 9 bases matching TRBD1. V was pared by 8 bases and J by 8 bases, with 9 bases of the junction left unmatched. There are 13 residues in the CDR3. Germline V gene sequence: CDR1 MNHNY, CDR2 SVGAGI (reference sequence). In DNA form, the CDR3 reads TGTGCCAGCGGGAGCAGACAGGGGGAGGGCTACACCTTC. It specifies CASGSRQGEGYTF.